This TCR beta chain emerged from a study of cytomegalovirus exposure and HLA in healthy donors (TCRdb year 2017). For context, the study as a whole: According to an earlier analysis of 587 of the donors, roughly 180 million T cells yielded 120 million or so unique TCR beta sequences and approximately 300 Gb of sequence data. Roughly 300 gigabases of sequencing data and approximately 93 million unique TCR sequences were included in an early release covering about 700 HLA-typed donors. High-throughput TCR immunosequencing, statistical association of individual TCRs with disease status, and machine learning were combined to predict cytomegalovirus infection status. Among some 400 genotyped donors of the cohort, an average of around 250,000 unique TCR beta nucleotide sequences was sequenced per donor, of which about 18% were non-productive. To decide whether each TCR beta V gene segment behaved as functional or pseudogenic, an earlier analysis of several hundred of the donors relied on high-throughput TCR beta sequencing. The genetic ancestry cluster associated with self-reported Caucasian donors included roughly four fifths of the approximately 400 genotyped donors. Along with the 666-subject first cohort, a separate validation cohort of over 90 different subjects was used. Because of strong linkage in the cohort, a few DR-DQ haplotypes were treated as single units for association and clustering. The aim of the study was to test whether cataloging public T cell receptors could identify signatures of past pathogen exposure. To study patterns of TCR occurrence, a later analysis re-analyzed previously published TCR beta repertoires from 550 to 800 donors and added high-resolution HLA genotyping. In the later analysis, no new phenotypic data were used to find candidate immune exposures; instead, reliance was placed on TCR beta sequences and their occurrence across donors. Every repertoire in the discovery cohort had been generated on one and the same sequencing platform. The study used immunosequencing to profile the T cell repertoires of hundreds of subjects and linked those repertoires to cytomegalovirus serostatus. The number of donors typed differed by locus, with about 629-630 for A, B, C, DRB1 and DQB1, 522 for DQA1, some 570 for DPA1, and 400 to 490 for DPB1. Donor age, sex, ethnicity and CMV serostatus were collected together with the repertoire data. Both class I and class II loci were covered by HLA typing, at four-digit resolution. A later genetic analysis took genome-wide SNP genotypes for about 55% of the 666 donors and used that subset as a discovery cohort. Summary of the overall study and its limitations: Because the 87-base-pair reads could not distinguish some IMGT-functional V segments, including TRBV6-2 and TRBV6-3, those segments were excluded. The study listed 164 TCR beta chains as associated with cytomegalovirus. A further reported finding was that TCR beta sequences accurately predicted the HLA-A and HLA-B alleles for most subjects in the first cohort. Because counts were too low, seventeen rarely observed V segments, including chromosome 9 orphons, were excluded from the earlier analysis of some 540 of the donors. V-gene and J-gene trimming of TCR beta chains was associated with a missense DCLRE1C variant in a later genetic analysis, and the association was replicated in an independent cohort. Broadly in line with IMGT annotations, most TCR beta V segments showed up in productive rearrangements about 90% or about 30% of the time in an earlier analysis of 450 to 750 of the donors. Correlated functional status among segregating V segments might be attributable to linkage disequilibrium, but an unknown experimental factor could not be ruled out. Specific HLA alleles were associated with 15,000 to 20,000 TCR beta sequences at a false discovery rate of 0.05 in a later analysis. According to a later analysis, TCR association rates differed among HLA loci, with DRB1 alleles showing the most associated TCRs and HLA-C alleles showing the fewest. According to a later analysis, most CMV-associated TCR beta chains appeared to be HLA-restricted, and the HLA associations seemed to be driven largely by CMV exposure. Several of the top co-occurrence clusters appeared to be linked to parvovirus B19, influenza, CMV and Epstein-Barr virus, according to a later analysis. According to a later genetic analysis, donors in an Asian-associated ancestry cluster had fewer N-insertions in productive TCRs than the approximately 670-donor mean. It was suggested by the authors that the approach could potentially be generalized to other disease states and immunological phenotypes. Most TCR sequences were observed very rarely across donors, whereas some public TCRs were present in many individuals. In this cohort, only TCR beta chains were sequenced, and detectable features were limited by the absence of alpha or paired-chain data. In both the original and validation cohorts, the classifier was reported to diagnose cytomegalovirus status with high specificity and sensitivity. When HLA alleles, especially DR and DQ, strongly co-occurred, attributing TCR associations to individual alleles was difficult. Presence/absence analyses assumed roughly uniform sequencing depth across donors, an assumption that may not hold. Three of the identified cytomegalovirus-associated TCR beta chains were confirmed in vitro to be specific for cytomegalovirus antigens. Compared with equally common non-associated chains, HLA-associated TCR beta chains in a later analysis were more clonally expanded and had lower generation probabilities. The sequencing pipeline was judged likely to have produced a cluster of highly shared sequence variants as a technical artifact. Because some donors lacked HLA typing at each locus, the association tests relied only on the typed subset. The only immune exposure information available for the cohort was CMV serostatus.

Here V drops 6 bases and J drops 6 bases, and the junction holds 1 base not matched to any gene. Sequences SQVTM (CDR1) and ANQGSEA (CDR2) are obtained from the germline V gene. Inclusive of the bounding cysteine and phenylalanine, the CDR3 is 13 residues long. Only the CDR3 DNA is retained, 39 bases long and in frame from the first base. A note on this clone: What antigen it recognizes has not been identified. No base quality information exists; no much larger clone differs at one position.

The cohort was made up of hundreds of healthy bone marrow donors. All cohort members were sampled while nominally healthy, although unrecorded immune exposures were likely present. The donor was CMV seropositive and belonged to the group of 250 to 300 seropositive cohort members. A peripheral blood sample was provided by each donor, and peripheral blood mononuclear cells were used for TCR beta sequencing. The Qiagen DNeasy Blood Extraction Kit was used to extract genomic DNA from the blood cell samples. The receptor library was made with the immunoSEQ multiplex PCR assay. For the multiplex PCR, a mixture combining 60 forward primers for TCR Vbeta segments and 13 reverse primers for TCR Jbeta segments was used. The CDR3 region of rearranged TCR beta genes was amplified from genomic DNA by a multiplex PCR assay. The Illumina HiSeq System was used to sequence the amplified TCR beta libraries as 87-base-pair reads. The study's processing was this. A later analysis tallied tens of millions of unique TCR beta chains across the 610 or so repertoires, and approximately 11 million of those chains were shared by two or more donors. Raw reads were error-corrected and collapsed into unique sequences with a nearest-neighbor algorithm that merged closely related sequences to remove PCR and sequencing errors. CDR3 sequences were aligned to IMGT reference sequences to assign V, D and J gene segments. Each retained sequence needed at least a six-nucleotide match to both a V gene segment and a J gene segment. A rearrangement was called productive if the CDR3 had no stop codons and remained in frame with V and J, and every other rearrangement was called non-productive. Following IMGT convention, CDR3 was defined as the stretch from the second conserved V-encoded cysteine to the conserved J-encoded phenylalanine. The earlier analysis of a few hundred of the donors excluded any sequence lacking an unambiguous match to a single V gene segment. In an earlier analysis of several hundred of the donors, V segments were called functional above 56.7% productive rearrangements and were called segregating when the between-donor standard deviation exceeded 5%. A statistical classification framework was built to diagnose cytomegalovirus status from the catalog of TCR beta chain sequences. In a later analysis, V and J genes were assigned by comparing TCR nucleotide sequences against IMGT/GENE-DB human TR gene sequences. A later analysis assigned CDR3 sequences and most-parsimonious VDJ recombination scenarios with the TCRdist pipeline. In a later analysis, each TCR beta chain was defined by its CDR3 amino acid sequence together with its V-gene family, and reads without a unique V-gene family were excluded. In a later analysis, fewer than 600 highly shared, low-generation-probability nucleotide sequences were removed to address suspected cross-contamination and a sequencing artifact. In a later analysis, a clonal expansion index was calculated for each public chain from normalized within-repertoire ranks of inferred template counts. A later analysis computed generation probabilities with a VDJ recombination model fitted to out-of-frame rearrangements, and checked the results against IGoR. In a later analysis, TCR-TCR, TCR-HLA and TCR-CMV co-occurrence was scored with hypergeometric tests, and a repertoire-size bias correction was applied to TCR pairs. False discovery rates were estimated in a later analysis by permuting HLA or CMV assignments 20 times. A later analysis grouped co-occurring TCRs with DBSCAN, adding TCRdist sequence similarity when clustering within HLA-allele-positive subsets. For co-occurrence clustering, repertoires with fewer than 30,000 or more than 120,000 public chains were excluded, along with five or six repertoires with anomalous nucleotide sharing. The immuneACCESS repertoire file appears here via TCRdb, limited to in-frame rearrangements. These files lack a portion of the clones; in checked studies, under half of the deficit traces to unresolved V genes, and the cause of the others is not known. The V and J calls and clone size were taken over from that table, and D and trimming were inferred from the DNA. The sample has roughly 77,000 clones on record, roughly a tenth of them singletons. Over 20% of the sample comes from the top ten.

This clonotype was sampled from a man in his 60s in good health and CMV-seropositive. Here the chain combines TRBV29-1 and TRBJ2-2, with 13 middle bases fitting TRBD2. Sequencing was done on a sample of PBMCs. The CDR3 region has the sequence CSVGTSGAGELFF. The DNA reads TGCAGCGTAGGGACTAGCGGGGCCGGGGAGCTGTTTTTT.